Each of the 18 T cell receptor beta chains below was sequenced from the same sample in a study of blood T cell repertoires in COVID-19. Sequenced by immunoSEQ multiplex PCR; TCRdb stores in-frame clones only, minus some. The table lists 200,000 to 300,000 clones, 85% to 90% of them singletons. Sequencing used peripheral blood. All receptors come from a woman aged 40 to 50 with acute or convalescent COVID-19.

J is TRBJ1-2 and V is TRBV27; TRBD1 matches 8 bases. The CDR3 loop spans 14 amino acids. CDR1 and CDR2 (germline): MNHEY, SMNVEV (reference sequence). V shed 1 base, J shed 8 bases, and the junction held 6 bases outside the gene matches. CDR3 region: CASSLYGTGGGYTF. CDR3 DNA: TGTGCCAGCAGTTTATACGGGACAGGAGGAGGCTACACCTTC.

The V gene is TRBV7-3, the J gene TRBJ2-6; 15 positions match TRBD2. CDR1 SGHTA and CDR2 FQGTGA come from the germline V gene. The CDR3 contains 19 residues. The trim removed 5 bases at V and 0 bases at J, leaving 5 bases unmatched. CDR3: CASSPRTSGGASGANVLTF. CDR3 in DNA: TGTGCCAGCAGCCCCCGGACTAGCGGGGGGGCCTCTGGGGCCAACGTCCTGACTTTC. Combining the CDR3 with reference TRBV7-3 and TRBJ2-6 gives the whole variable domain GAGVSQTPSNKVTEKGKYVELRCDPISGHTALYWYRQSLGQGPEFLIYFQGTGAADDSGLPNDRFFAVRPEGSVSTLKIQRTERGDSAVYLCASSPRTSGGASGANVLTFGAGSRLTVL.

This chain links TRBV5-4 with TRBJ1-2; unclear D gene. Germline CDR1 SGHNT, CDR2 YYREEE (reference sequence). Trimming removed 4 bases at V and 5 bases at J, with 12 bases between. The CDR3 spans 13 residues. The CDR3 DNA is TGTGCCAGCAGCCCCTACGCCTCTTATGGCTACACCTTC. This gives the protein CASSPYASYGYTF.

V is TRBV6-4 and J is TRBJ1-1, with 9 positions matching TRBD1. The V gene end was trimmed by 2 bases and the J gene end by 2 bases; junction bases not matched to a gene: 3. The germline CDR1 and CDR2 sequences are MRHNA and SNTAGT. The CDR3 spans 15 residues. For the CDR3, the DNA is TGTGCCAGCAGTGACAATACAGGGGGCAACACTGAAGCTTTCTTT. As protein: CASSDNTGGNTEAFF.

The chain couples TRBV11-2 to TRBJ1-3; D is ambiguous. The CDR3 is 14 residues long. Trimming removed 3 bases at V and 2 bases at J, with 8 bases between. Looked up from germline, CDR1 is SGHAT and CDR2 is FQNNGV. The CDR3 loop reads CASSFAGTGNTIYF. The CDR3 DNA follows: TGTGCCAGCAGCTTTGCCGGGACTGGAAACACCATATATTTT.

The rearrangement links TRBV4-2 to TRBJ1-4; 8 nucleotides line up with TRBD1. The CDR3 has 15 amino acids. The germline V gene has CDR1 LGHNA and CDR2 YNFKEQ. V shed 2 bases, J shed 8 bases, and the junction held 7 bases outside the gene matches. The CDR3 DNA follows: TGTGCCAGCAGCCAACAAGACAGGGGTGGGGAAAAACTGTTTTTT. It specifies CASSQQDRGGEKLFF.

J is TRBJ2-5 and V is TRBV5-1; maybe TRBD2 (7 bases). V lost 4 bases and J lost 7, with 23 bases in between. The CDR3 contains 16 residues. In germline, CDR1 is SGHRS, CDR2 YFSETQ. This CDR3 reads CASSPGEAGALGTQYF. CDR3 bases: TGCGCCAGCAGCCCGGGCGAGGCGGGGGCTTTAGGGACCCAGTACTTC.

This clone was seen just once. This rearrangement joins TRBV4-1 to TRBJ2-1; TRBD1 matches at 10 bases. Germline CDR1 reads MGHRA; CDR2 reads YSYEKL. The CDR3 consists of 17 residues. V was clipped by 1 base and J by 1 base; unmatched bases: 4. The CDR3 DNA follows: TGCGCCAGCAGCCAAGTAGCGGACAGGGGGTCCTACAATGAGCAGTTCTTC. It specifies CASSQVADRGSYNEQFF.

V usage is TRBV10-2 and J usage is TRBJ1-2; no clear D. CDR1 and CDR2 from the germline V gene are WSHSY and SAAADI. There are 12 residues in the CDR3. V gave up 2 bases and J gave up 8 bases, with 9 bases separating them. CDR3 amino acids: CASSETFSGYTF. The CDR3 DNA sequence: TGCGCCAGCAGTGAGACCTTTAGCGGCTACACCTTC.

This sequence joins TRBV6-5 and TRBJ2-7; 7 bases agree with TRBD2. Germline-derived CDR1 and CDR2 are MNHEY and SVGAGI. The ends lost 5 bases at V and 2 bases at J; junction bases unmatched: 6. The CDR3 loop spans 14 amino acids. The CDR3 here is CASSKGGGAYEQYV. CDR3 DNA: TGTGCCAGCAGTAAGGGCGGGGGAGCCTACGAGCAGTACGTC.

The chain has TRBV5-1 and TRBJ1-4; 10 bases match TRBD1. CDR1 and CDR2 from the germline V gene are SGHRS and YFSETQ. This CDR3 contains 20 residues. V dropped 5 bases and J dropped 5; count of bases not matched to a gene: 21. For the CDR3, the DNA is TGCGCCAGCAGAAACATTCCGGGACAGGGGTCAGATAGCGCAAATGAAAAACTGTTTTTT. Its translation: CASRNIPGQGSDSANEKLFF.

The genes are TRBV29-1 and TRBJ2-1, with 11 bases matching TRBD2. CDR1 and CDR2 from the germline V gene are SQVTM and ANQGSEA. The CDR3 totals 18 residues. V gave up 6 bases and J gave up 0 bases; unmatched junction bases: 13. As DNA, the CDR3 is TGCAGCGTAGCCGGGACTAGCGGATCTCCCAGCTCCTACAATGAGCAGTTCTTC. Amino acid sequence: CSVAGTSGSPSSYNEQFF.

CDR3 sequence: CASSPGAAPEAFF. The CDR3 DNA follows: TGTGCCAGCTCACCTGGGGCCGCCCCTGAAGCTTTCTTT. The gene calls are TRBV18 and TRBJ1-1, with D possibly being TRBD1 (5 bases). The V gene lost 3 bases and the J gene lost 6 bases, with 11 bases spanning the gap. In germline, CDR1 is KGHSH, CDR2 LQKENI. This CDR3 has 13 amino acids. Supplemented by reference TRBV18 and TRBJ1-1, the full variable domain reads NAGVMQNPRHLVRRRGQEARLRCSPMKGHSHVYWYRQLPEEGLKFMVYLQKENIIDESGMPKERFSAEFPKEGPSILRIQQVVRGDSAAYFCASSPGAAPEAFFGQGTRLTVV.

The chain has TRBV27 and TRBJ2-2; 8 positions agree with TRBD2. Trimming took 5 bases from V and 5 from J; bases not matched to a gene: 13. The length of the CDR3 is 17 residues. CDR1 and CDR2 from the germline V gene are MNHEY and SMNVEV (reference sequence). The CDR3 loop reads CASSTFRGGEGTGELFF. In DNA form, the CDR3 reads TGTGCCAGCAGTACCTTTCGGGGGGGCGAAGGGACCGGGGAGCTGTTTTTT.

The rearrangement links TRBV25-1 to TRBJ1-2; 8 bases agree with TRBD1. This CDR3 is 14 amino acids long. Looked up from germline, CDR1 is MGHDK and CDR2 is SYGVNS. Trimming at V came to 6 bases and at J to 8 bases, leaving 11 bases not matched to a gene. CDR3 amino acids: CASSPRTGRGGYTF. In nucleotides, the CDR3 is TGTGCCAGCAGCCCTCGGACAGGGAGAGGAGGCTACACCTTC.

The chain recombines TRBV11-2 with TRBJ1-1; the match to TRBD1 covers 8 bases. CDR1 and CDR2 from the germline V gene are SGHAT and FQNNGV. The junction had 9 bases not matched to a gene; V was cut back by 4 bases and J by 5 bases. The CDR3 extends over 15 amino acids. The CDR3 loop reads CASSSGVRGRTEAFF. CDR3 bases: TGTGCCAGCAGCTCAGGGGTCAGGGGGCGAACTGAAGCTTTCTTT. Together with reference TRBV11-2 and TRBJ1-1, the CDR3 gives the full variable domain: EAGVAQSPRYKIIEKRQSVAFWCNPISGHATLYWYQQILGQGPKLLIQFQNNGVVDDSQLPKDRFSAERLKGVDSTLKIQPAKLEDSAVYLCASSSGVRGRTEAFFGQGTRLTVV.

Here the CDR3 DNA reads TGTGCCAGCAGTTACCCAGACAGCCCTGAAGCTTTCTTT. Translated, it gives CASSYPDSPEAFF. The chain carries TRBV6-5 and TRBJ1-1; tentative D call: TRBD1 (5 bases). V was trimmed by 2 bases and J by 6 bases, leaving 10 bases between them. Germline V gives CDR1 MNHEY, CDR2 SVGAGI. The CDR3 consists of 13 residues.

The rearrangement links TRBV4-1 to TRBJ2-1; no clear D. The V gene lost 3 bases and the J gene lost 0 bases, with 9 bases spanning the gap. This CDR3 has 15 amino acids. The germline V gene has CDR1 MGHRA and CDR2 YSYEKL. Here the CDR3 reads CASSHLSDSYNEQFF. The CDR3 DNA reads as TGCGCCAGCAGCCACCTAAGCGACTCCTACAATGAGCAGTTCTTC.